These 27 T cell receptor beta chains were all obtained from the same sample, sequenced in a study of T cells after yellow fever vaccination. MiXCR, run by TCRdb on the 5' RACE reads, gives a single entry per CDR3 protein. Found here are about 430,000 distinct CDR3 sequences, around 20% of them singletons; the top ten hold 15% to 20%. The sample in question was PBMCs, obtained before the yellow fever booster vaccination. The receptors shown here come from a man younger than 30 who received the YFV17D yellow fever vaccine.

This clonotype was seen repeatedly, ten times or more. The DNA for the CDR3 is TGTGCCAGCAGTTGGGGATCGTACGAGCAGTACTTC. This translates into CASSWGSYEQYF. J is TRBJ2-7 and V is TRBV7-2, with D unresolved. The CDR3 is made up of 12 amino acids. Trimming took 6 bases from V and 4 from J, leaving 10 bases between them. CDR1 and CDR2 (germline): SGHTA, FQGNSA.

The chain carries TRBV4-2 and TRBJ1-1; 7 bases align to TRBD1. The germline V gene encodes CDR1 LGHNA and CDR2 YNFKEQ. The trim removed 3 bases at V and 7 bases at J, leaving 11 bases unmatched. The CDR3 totals 15 residues. CDR3 DNA: TGTGCCAGCAGCCAGCATGGACAGGCCCCCTTTGAAGCTTTCTTT. It codes for CASSQHGQAPFEAFF.

This clonotype was observed many times. The V gene is TRBV7-2, the J gene TRBJ2-5; TRBD1 or TRBD2 may be the D gene (6 bases each). The V gene lost 3 bases and the J gene lost 5 bases, with 10 bases spanning the gap. The CDR3 spans 13 residues. Germline values: CDR1 SGHTA, CDR2 FQGNSA. CDR3 amino acids: CASSLGGPETQYF. The CDR3 DNA is TGTGCCAGCAGCTTGGGGGGCCCGGAGACCCAGTACTTC.

The V and J genes are TRBV6-2 or TRBV6-3 and TRBJ2-7; 9 bases agree with TRBD1. Germline V gives CDR1 MNHEY, CDR2 SVGEGT. V gave up 5 bases and J gave up 0 bases; unmatched junction bases: 2. The CDR3 covers 14 residues. This CDR3 reads CASSATGGSYEQYV. In DNA form, the CDR3 reads TGTGCCAGCAGTGCGACAGGGGGCTCCTACGAGCAGTACGTC.

The table lists this clonotype with many counts. V usage is TRBV11-2 and J usage is TRBJ2-1; TRBD1 matches at 11 bases. The V segment lost 4 bases and the J segment 9 bases; nucleotides outside the gene matches: 2. Germline V CDR1 and CDR2: SGHAT, FQNNGV. The CDR3 totals 13 residues. The CDR3 spells CASSSGQGVEQFF. In DNA, the CDR3 is TGTGCCAGCAGCTCGGGACAGGGGGTTGAGCAGTTCTTC.

This clonotype was seen only a few times. The chain employs TRBV7-9 and TRBJ2-3; D might be TRBD1 (6 bases). In germline, CDR1 is SEHNR, CDR2 FQNEAQ (reference sequence). Deletions cut 5 bases from V and 5 bases from J, with 14 bases between. The CDR3 extends over 14 amino acids. The CDR3 DNA is TGTGCCAGCAGCGCTCGGACAGAGGGAGATACGCAGTATTTT. Translated, it gives CASSARTEGDTQYF. Supplemented by reference TRBV7-9 and TRBJ2-3, the full variable domain reads DTGVSQNPRHKITKRGQNVTFRCDPISEHNRLYWYRQTLGQGPEFLTYFQNEAQLEKSRLLSDRFSAERPKGSFSTLEIQRTEQGDSAMYLCASSARTEGDTQYFGPGTRLTVL.

The J gene is TRBJ1-2, the V gene TRBV4-2, with 7 bases lining up with TRBD1. J was trimmed by 14 bases and V by 4 bases; bases with no gene match: 7. This CDR3 contains 11 residues. Germline-derived CDR1 and CDR2 are LGHNA and YNFKEQ. The CDR3 reads CASSLTGDWTF. CDR3 in DNA: TGTGCCAGCAGCCTCACAGGGGATTGGACCTTC.

This clonotype was seen more than once but under ten times. The J gene is TRBJ2-5, the V gene TRBV20-1; TRBD2 matches 7 bases. Trimming cost V 5 bases and J 0 bases; bases outside gene matches: 6. CDR3 length equals 14 residues. Germline V lookup: CDR1 DFQATT, CDR2 SNEGSKA (reference sequence). The CDR3 sequence is CSAYSGPYQETQYF. As DNA, the CDR3 is TGCAGTGCTTATAGCGGGCCCTACCAAGAGACCCAGTACTTC.

This clonotype was picked up a small number of times. In DNA form, the CDR3 reads TGTGCCAGCAGTTACAACAGGGAGAGCAATCAGCCCCAGCATTTT. Translation: CASSYNRESNQPQHF. The gene calls are TRBV6-5 and TRBJ1-5; possibly TRBD1 for D (6 bases). The V gene's germline CDR1 is MNHEY and CDR2 SVGAGI. The CDR3 is 15 residues long. Trimming shortened V by 2 bases and J by 1 base, and 9 bases separated the two germline ends.

This clonotype showed up many times. J is TRBJ1-6 and V is TRBV12-3 or TRBV12-4, with D tentatively TRBD1 (6 bases). V shed 5 bases and J shed 4 bases, with 15 bases lying between them. The CDR3 length is 16 residues. The CDR3 protein is CASSPGGHSYNSPLHF. DNA of the CDR3: TGTGCCAGCAGTCCCGGGGGCCATTCATATAATTCACCCCTCCACTTT.

There are a few counts of this clonotype. V is TRBV6-5 and J is TRBJ1-2; D gene ambiguous. The germline gives CDR1 MNHEY, CDR2 SVGAGI. Between the trimmed V and J ends, which lost 5 bases and 4 bases, there was a span of 14 bases. The length of the CDR3 is 14 residues. The CDR3 is CASSTAIGGYGYTF. The CDR3 nucleotides are TGTGCCAGCAGTACCGCCATAGGCGGCTATGGCTACACCTTC.

This clonotype was counted between two and nine times. This chain uses TRBV6-5 with TRBJ2-1; D is uncertain. V was pared by 2 bases and J by 6 bases, with 8 bases between. CDR1 MNHEY and CDR2 SVGAGI come from the germline V gene. The CDR3 runs to 13 residues. CDR3 DNA: TGTGCCAGCAGTTACCAAACAGCCAATGAGCAGTTCTTC. Residues: CASSYQTANEQFF.

V and J are TRBV4-1 and TRBJ1-1; tentative D call: TRBD1 (5 bases). Germline CDR1 reads MGHRA; CDR2 reads YSYEKL. The CDR3 extends over 15 amino acids. V lost 4 bases to trimming and J lost 5 bases, with 17 bases between them. The CDR3 reads CASSPPGTGRTEAFF. CDR3 nucleotide sequence: TGCGCCAGCAGCCCGCCTGGGACCGGCCGGACTGAAGCTTTCTTT.

V usage is TRBV11-2 and J usage is TRBJ1-2; 8 positions match TRBD1. This CDR3 has 14 residues. CDR1 SGHAT and CDR2 FQNNGV come from the germline V gene. V dropped 2 bases and J dropped 8; count of bases not matched to a gene: 7. This CDR3 reads CASSLSRGTGGYTF. The CDR3 nucleotides read TGTGCCAGCAGCTTAAGCCGCGGGACAGGCGGCTACACCTTC.

The sample holds a few counts of this clonotype. V is TRBV18 and J is TRBJ1-1; D is undetermined. Germline V gene sequence: CDR1 KGHSH, CDR2 LQKENI. Trimming stripped 3 bases from V and 1 base from J, with 12 bases between. This CDR3 contains 15 residues. CDR3 loop: CASSPQDRQNTEAFF. CDR3 nucleotide sequence: TGTGCCAGCTCACCTCAGGACCGTCAGAACACTGAAGCTTTCTTT.

The chain employs TRBV6-5 and TRBJ2-5, with 7 bases that match TRBD1. Losses at the gene ends were 0 bases for V and 4 bases for J; bases not matched to a gene: 11. The CDR3 contains 17 residues. The germline gives CDR1 MNHEY, CDR2 SVGAGI. CDR3 sequence reads: CASSYSPGGELRETQYF. The CDR3 bases are TGTGCCAGCAGTTACTCGCCAGGGGGTGAATTGCGAGAGACCCAGTACTTC.

The chain couples TRBV5-1 to TRBJ2-1, with 8 bases identical to TRBD1. V trimming: 4 bases; J trimming: 8 bases; junction bases outside the gene matches: 2. Germline assignment: CDR1 SGHRS and CDR2 YFSETQ. CDR3 length: 12 residues. Written as DNA, the CDR3 is TGCGCCAGCAGCGGGACAGGTCATGAGCAGTTCTTC. This encodes CASSGTGHEQFF.

The genes are TRBV19 and TRBJ2-1; possible D gene TRBD2, 6 bases. This CDR3 spans 14 amino acids. Trimming stripped 4 bases from V and 4 bases from J, with 11 bases between. From germline, CDR1 is LNHDA and CDR2 SQIVND (reference sequence). The CDR3 protein is CASSSPGRYNEQFF. CDR3 sequence (DNA): TGTGCCAGTAGTAGCCCGGGGAGGTACAATGAGCAGTTCTTC.

In this sample, this clonotype turned up a few times. This chain's CDR3 is CASSQLEREQFF. Here the CDR3 DNA reads TGTGCCAGCAGCCAACTTGAACGTGAGCAGTTCTTC. The V and J genes are TRBV3-1 and TRBJ2-1; D gene unclear. The CDR3 contains 12 residues. CDR1 is LGHDT and CDR2 is YNNKEL in the germline V gene (reference sequence). Trimming pared 2 bases from V and 9 bases from J, leaving 8 bases between.

The chain is built from TRBV18 and TRBJ1-4, with D unclear. The CDR3 runs 15 residues. Germline CDR1 and CDR2: KGHSH and LQKENI. V lost 0 bases to trimming and J lost 0 bases, with 5 bases between them. The CDR3: CASSPPQPTNEKLFF. The CDR3 coding sequence is TGTGCCAGCTCACCACCACAGCCAACTAATGAAAAACTGTTTTTT. The whole variable domain, filled in from reference TRBV18 and TRBJ1-4, reads NAGVMQNPRHLVRRRGQEARLRCSPMKGHSHVYWYRQLPEEGLKFMVYLQKENIIDESGMPKERFSAEFPKEGPSILRIQQVVRGDSAAYFCASSPPQPTNEKLFFGSGTQLSVL.

This rearrangement joins TRBV5-1 to TRBJ1-4; D perhaps matches TRBD1 (5 bases). The V gene's germline CDR1 is SGHRS and CDR2 YFSETQ. Trimming cost V 0 bases and J 8 bases, with 14 bases left between them. There are 15 residues in the CDR3. This chain's CDR3 is CASSLGGGLDEKLFF. For the CDR3, the DNA is TGCGCCAGCAGCTTGGGCGGGGGTTTGGACGAAAAACTGTTTTTT.

In DNA form, the CDR3 reads TGTGCCAGCAGCTTGGTGGGCAGCTCCTACGAGCAGTACGTC. It is translated as CASSLVGSSYEQYV. This chain links TRBV5-6 with TRBJ2-7; D is uncertain. Germline V gives CDR1 SGHDT, CDR2 YYEEEE. The CDR3 runs 14 residues. V was trimmed by 0 bases and J by 0 bases, leaving 7 bases between them.

The CDR3 region has the DNA TGCGCCAGCAGCCAGGAGGCCGGGTCCTACTTCGCCTTCTTT. The encoded protein is CASSQEAGSYFAFF. This chain links TRBV4-1 with TRBJ1-1; D is unresolved. The CDR3 is 14 amino acids. V lost 3 bases and J 14 bases, leaving 22 bases between the germline ends. Germline values: CDR1 MGHRA, CDR2 YSYEKL.

The gene calls are TRBV7-6 and TRBJ2-7, with D possibly being TRBD2 (7 bases). Germline V gives CDR1 SGHVS, CDR2 FNYEAQ. V lost 5 bases and J lost 2, with 16 bases in between. The CDR3 covers 15 residues. In DNA form, the CDR3 reads TGTGCCAGCAGCCCGAGGGGGGGAAGGACCTACGAGCAGTACGTC. It specifies CASSPRGGRTYEQYV.

The chain combines TRBV5-1 with TRBJ2-3; the D gene is possibly TRBD2 (5 bases). Germline values: CDR1 SGHRS, CDR2 YFSETQ. The V and J ends lost 5 bases and 1 base respectively, with 11 bases between them. The CDR3 consists of 14 residues. This CDR3 is CASRIRGGTDTQYF. The CDR3 DNA follows: TGCGCCAGCAGAATTCGGGGAGGCACAGATACGCAGTATTTT.

This clonotype was observed at least ten times. This chain links TRBV5-1 with TRBJ1-3; D uncertain. There are 13 residues in the CDR3. Trimming took off 4 bases at V and 1 base at J, with 6 bases between the two ends. The germline V gene has CDR1 SGHRS and CDR2 YFSETQ. CDR3 protein: CASSPGSGNTIYF. The CDR3, as DNA: TGCGCCAGCAGCCCGGGTTCTGGAAACACCATATATTTT.

This clonotype was detected only a few times. The genes are TRBV12-3 or TRBV12-4 and TRBJ2-1; TRBD2 agrees at 7 bases. The CDR3 runs to 15 residues. The V segment lost 6 bases and the J segment 3 bases; nucleotides outside the gene matches: 8. The CDR3 sequence: CASRVRGSVYNEQFF. CDR3 sequence (DNA): TGTGCCAGCAGGGTGCGGGGGTCGGTCTACAATGAGCAGTTCTTC.